The 26 T cell receptor beta chains below all came from one sample that was sequenced in a study of blood T cell repertoires in COVID-19. The table came from immunoSEQ multiplex PCR; TCRdb's copy has only in-frame clones and leaves some out. The data hold hundreds of thousands of clones, with roughly 80% observed a single time. What was sequenced was peripheral blood. Receptors originate from a woman between 40 and 50 years old with active or convalescent COVID-19.

This clone was counted a single time. The chain joins TRBV4-1 to TRBJ2-5; TRBD2 agrees at 10 bases. Looked up from germline, CDR1 is MGHRA and CDR2 is YSYEKL. The CDR3 sequence is 15 residues long. V shed 4 bases, J shed 5 bases, and the junction held 7 bases outside the gene matches. CDR3 sequence: CASSLQGTSEETQYF. CDR3 bases: TGCGCCAGCAGCCTTCAGGGGACTAGCGAGGAGACCCAGTACTTC.

A single count supports this clone. V and J are TRBV23-1 and TRBJ2-7; TRBD1 agrees at 10 bases. TRBV23-1 counts as an open reading frame of uncertain function. This CDR3 is 15 amino acids long. With 4 bases clipped from V and 6 bases from J, the junction kept 9 bases outside the gene matches. The DNA for the CDR3 is TGCGCCAGCAGTCTCCGGACAGGGGGGGTTATCGAGCAGTACTTC. It translates to CASSLRTGGVIEQYF.

The chain couples TRBV7-2 to TRBJ1-1; D perhaps matches TRBD1 (6 bases). The CDR3 has 15 amino acids. With 5 bases removed from V and 3 bases from J, the gap between germline ends came to 16 bases. Germline loops: CDR1 SGHTA, CDR2 FQGNSA. The CDR3 reads CASSVGGGAYTEAFF. CDR3 sequence (DNA): TGTGCCAGCAGCGTGGGGGGGGGCGCATACACTGAAGCTTTCTTT.

The J gene is TRBJ1-1, the V gene TRBV24-1; D unresolved. Germline V gives CDR1 KGHDR, CDR2 SFDVKD. The V end lost 5 bases, the J end lost 10 bases, and 16 bases lay between the germline ends. The CDR3 is made up of 13 amino acids. The CDR3 sequence is CATSVTGETPAFF. CDR3 bases: TGTGCCACCAGTGTTACCGGGGAAACCCCAGCTTTCTTT.

This clone was counted a single time. The chain links TRBV5-6 to TRBJ1-2, with D possibly being TRBD1 (6 bases). The V end lost 2 bases, the J end lost 1 base, and 12 bases lay between the germline ends. CDR1 and CDR2 (germline): SGHDT, YYEEEE. The CDR3 has 15 residues. The DNA for the CDR3 is TGTGCCAGCAGCTTCCGGGACAACTATAACTATGGCTACACCTTC. It codes for CASSFRDNYNYGYTF.

The chain carries TRBV10-3 and TRBJ1-2, with 9 bases lining up with TRBD1. CDR1 and CDR2 (germline): ENHRY, SYGVKD. Unmatched junction bases numbered 5, after V lost 4 bases and J lost 2 bases. The CDR3 is made up of 15 amino acids. The CDR3 sequence: CAISVGDRANYGYTF. The CDR3 DNA reads TGTGCCATCAGTGTGGGGGACAGGGCGAACTATGGCTACACCTTC.

V and J are TRBV6-5 and TRBJ1-6; the D gene is possibly TRBD1 (6 bases). V shed 2 bases and J shed 6 bases, with 11 bases lying between them. The germline gives CDR1 MNHEY, CDR2 SVGAGI. The CDR3 consists of 15 residues. The CDR3 loop is CASSYGGASNSPLHF. CDR3 DNA sequence: TGTGCCAGCAGTTACGGGGGGGCAAGTAATTCACCCCTCCACTTT.

The V call is TRBV28, the J call TRBJ1-6; unclear D gene. The CDR3 is 12 residues long. The germline gives CDR1 MDHEN, CDR2 SYDVKM. Trimming removed 11 bases at V and 7 bases at J, with 12 bases between. The CDR3 sequence is CALALRNSPLHF. The CDR3 nucleotides are TGTGCCCTCGCACTTCGAAATTCACCCCTCCACTTT.

The gene calls are TRBV2 and TRBJ2-7, with D unresolved. The CDR3 spans 10 residues. Trimming stripped 4 bases from V and 6 bases from J, with 4 bases between. CDR1 and CDR2 (germline): SNHLY, FYNNEI. This CDR3 is CASSAGEQYF. The DNA of the CDR3 is TGTGCCAGCAGTGCAGGCGAGCAGTACTTC.

CDR3 sequence reads: CASGFLRSLRGVGEQYF. Written as DNA, the CDR3 is TGTGCTAGTGGTTTCCTCAGATCCTTGCGGGGTGTGGGGGAGCAGTACTTC. The rearrangement uses TRBV12-5 and TRBJ2-7; TRBD2 might be the D (6 bases). Germline CDR1 and CDR2: LGHNT and FRNRAP. The CDR3 is 17 amino acids. V lost 3 bases and J 7 bases, leaving 25 bases between the germline ends. Filled out from reference TRBV12-5 and TRBJ2-7, the complete variable domain reads DARVTQTPRHKVTEMGQEVTMRCQPILGHNTVFWYRQTMMQGLELLAYFRNRAPLDDSGMPKDRFSAEMPDATLATLKIQPSEPRDSAVYFCASGFLRSLRGVGEQYFGPGTRLTVT.

The V gene is TRBV29-1, the J gene TRBJ2-5, with 9 bases lining up with TRBD1. CDR1 is SQVTM, CDR2 ANQGSEA, per germline. The CDR3 is made up of 16 amino acids. Trimming removed 0 bases from V and 5 bases from J; junction bases left unmatched: 10. CDR3 nucleotides: TGCAGCGTTGAAGACCCGAACAGGGGGCGCTGGGAGACCCAGTACTTC. Residues: CSVEDPNRGRWETQYF.

The gene calls are TRBV7-2 and TRBJ2-3; D possibly corresponds to TRBD2 (5 bases). V lost 2 bases and J 0 bases, leaving 18 bases between the germline ends. Germline CDR1 and CDR2: SGHTA and FQGNSA. The CDR3 runs 18 residues. The CDR3 region has the DNA TGTGCCAGCAGCTTAAAGGGAGTCCCCTCGCCTAGCACAGATACGCAGTATTTT. Translation: CASSLKGVPSPSTDTQYF.

The V call is TRBV7-3, the J call TRBJ2-2; TRBD2 agrees at 8 bases. This CDR3 is built from 15 residues. After removal of 2 bases from V and 4 bases from J, the junction contained 3 bases not matched to a gene. Germline V gene data show CDR1 as SGHTA and CDR2 as FQGTGA. The CDR3 region has the DNA TGTGCCAGCAGCTTATTAGCGGGAACCACCGGGGAGCTGTTTTTT. Its protein product is CASSLLAGTTGELFF.

The CDR3 DNA follows: TGTGCCAGCAGCGTCGGGACAGGGAATAACTATGGCTACACCTTC. It translates to CASSVGTGNNYGYTF. The chain has TRBV9 and TRBJ1-2, with 9 bases aligning to TRBD1. CDR1 SGDLS and CDR2 YYNGEE come from the germline V gene. With 2 bases clipped from V and 1 base from J, the junction kept 3 bases outside the gene matches. The CDR3 has 15 residues.

The rearrangement uses TRBV3-1 (or the pseudogene TRBV3-2) and TRBJ2-3; the match to TRBD2 covers 15 bases. With V trimmed by 1 base and J by 6 bases, 5 bases remained unmatched. The CDR3 has 17 residues. Germline CDR1 and CDR2: LGHDT and YNNKEL (reference sequence). As DNA, the CDR3 is TGTGCCAGCAGCCAAGCGGGACTAGCGGGGGGCGCGGATACGCAGTATTTT. Amino acids: CASSQAGLAGGADTQYF.

This chain uses TRBV6-2 or TRBV6-3 with TRBJ1-5, with 7 nucleotides matching TRBD1. This CDR3 comprises 17 residues. V gave up 5 bases and J gave up 7 bases; unmatched junction bases: 17. Germline V gene sequence: CDR1 MNHEY, CDR2 SVGEGT. CDR3 nucleotide sequence: TGTGCCAGCAGTCCAGGCAAGGACAGGTCGAGAGGGCAGCCCCAGCATTTT. This gives the protein CASSPGKDRSRGQPQHF.

The table lists this clone with a few counts. The chain is built from TRBV7-3 and TRBJ1-4; TRBD1 is a possible D gene (6 bases). V was clipped by 3 bases and J by 4 bases, with 12 bases between them. Germline-derived CDR1 and CDR2 are SGHTA and FQGTGA. The CDR3 spans 15 residues. CDR3 sequence: CASSFSGDFNEKLFF. The CDR3 bases are TGTGCCAGCAGCTTCTCAGGGGATTTTAATGAAAAACTGTTTTTT.

For the CDR3, the DNA is TGTGCCAGCAGCGCGAACCCGCGGGGGCATAGCACAGATACGCAGTATTTT. Translation: CASSANPRGHSTDTQYF. The chain joins TRBV7-3 to TRBJ2-3, with TRBD2 as a possible D gene (7 bases). The V end was cut by 5 bases, the J end by 0 bases, with 18 bases between. This CDR3 is built from 17 residues. Per germline, CDR1 SGHTA and CDR2 FQGTGA.

The chain carries TRBV5-4 and TRBJ2-5; 9 bases map to TRBD2. The V segment lost 5 bases and the J segment 0 bases; nucleotides outside the gene matches: 2. The CDR3 extends over 14 amino acids. Germline V CDR1 and CDR2: SGHNT, YYREEE (reference sequence). The chain's CDR3 is CASRLAGYQETQYF. DNA for the CDR3: TGTGCCAGCAGGCTAGCGGGGTACCAAGAGACCCAGTACTTC. Full variable domain (missing parts from reference TRBV5-4 and TRBJ2-5): ETGVTQSPTHLIKTRGQQVTLRCSSQSGHNTVSWYQQALGQGPQFIFQYYREEENGRGNFPPRFSGLQFPNYSSELNVNALELDDSALYLCASRLAGYQETQYFGPGTRLLVL.

This chain links TRBV7-9 with TRBJ1-2; D perhaps matches TRBD1 (6 bases). The ends were cut back, 5 bases at V and 7 bases at J, with 14 bases in the middle. This CDR3 spans 13 amino acids. Germline V gene lookup returns CDR1 SEHNR and CDR2 FQNEAQ (reference sequence). CDR3 coding DNA: TGTGCCAGCAGCCACCTCAGGGGCAGTGGCTACACCTTC. Translation gives CASSHLRGSGYTF.

This chain joins TRBV6-5 and TRBJ1-1, with D hard to call. CDR1 is MNHEY and CDR2 is SVGAGI in the germline V gene. There are 15 residues in the CDR3. V dropped 0 bases and J dropped 3 bases, with 11 bases sitting between them. This chain's CDR3 is CASSYSNFGDTEAFF. CDR3 in DNA: TGTGCCAGCAGTTACTCGAACTTCGGTGACACTGAAGCTTTCTTT.

The chain recombines TRBV14 with TRBJ2-7, with TRBD1 matching 7 bases. The CDR3 totals 14 residues. Trimming took 4 bases from V and 6 from J; bases not matched to a gene: 9. The germline CDR1 and CDR2 sequences are SGHDN and FVKESK. The CDR3 region has the DNA TGTGCCAGCAGCCCACCGACAGGGTACCGCGAGCAGTACTTC. Protein product: CASSPPTGYREQYF.

The chain recombines TRBV5-8 with TRBJ1-2, with TRBD1 matching 9 bases. Germline loops: CDR1 SGHTS, CDR2 YDEGEE. V lost 4 bases, J lost 4 bases, and 8 bases stayed unmatched. The CDR3 spans 15 residues. The CDR3 is CASSGRDRESYGYTF. CDR3 bases: TGTGCCAGCAGCGGACGGGACAGGGAGAGCTATGGCTACACCTTC.

This clone was seen only a few times. This chain joins TRBV9 and TRBJ2-2; 7 nucleotides align to TRBD1. V was clipped by 3 bases and J by 8 bases; unmatched bases: 16. The CDR3 runs to 17 residues. Germline lookup yields CDR1 SGDLS and CDR2 YYNGEE. DNA of the CDR3: TGTGCCAGCAGCGCTTTAAGGGGGCTGGGTCAGTCGGGGGAGCTGTTTTTT. This translates into CASSALRGLGQSGELFF.

The rearrangement joins TRBV9 to TRBJ2-1, with 7 bases matching TRBD2. Germline V CDR1 and CDR2: SGDLS, YYNGEE. J gave up 4 bases and V 2 bases, and 9 bases lay outside the gene matches. The CDR3 length is 16 residues. The CDR3 DNA reads TGTGCCAGCAGCGTCGACCAGCGGGACGGTTACAATGAGCAGTTCTTC. Its translation is CASSVDQRDGYNEQFF.

The V and J genes are TRBV5-1 and TRBJ1-1; D is possibly TRBD1 (5 bases). The length of the CDR3 is 13 residues. The germline V gene has CDR1 SGHRS and CDR2 YFSETQ. Trimming cost V 0 bases and J 7 bases, with 10 bases left between them. The CDR3 spells CASSLDVGVEAFF. Here the CDR3 DNA reads TGCGCCAGCAGCTTGGACGTAGGGGTTGAAGCTTTCTTT. Based on the CDR3 plus reference TRBV5-1 and TRBJ1-1, the full variable domain is KAGVTQTPRYLIKTRGQQVTLSCSPISGHRSVSWYQQTPGQGLQFLFEYFSETQRNKGNFPGRFSGRQFSNSRSEMNVSTLELGDSALYLCASSLDVGVEAFFGQGTRLTVV.